Detailed here is one T cell receptor (beta chain). The data belong to a study of blood T cell repertoires in COVID-19. Study processing details: For nucleated cells, counts were estimated from reference gene primer amplification. Generated by immunoSEQ multiplex PCR, the TCRdb table keeps only in-frame clones and is missing some. The V and J calls and clone size were taken over from that table, and D and trimming were inferred from the DNA. The table has 55,000 to 90,000 clones, more than 85% seen once. Germline CDR1 LGHNA, CDR2 YSLEER. V was shortened by 1 base and J by 7 bases, with 10 bases between the two germline ends. CDR3 size: 14 residues.

The rearrangement joins TRBV4-3 to TRBJ1-4, with D unclear. Sequencing was done on a sample of peripheral blood. The clonotype was recovered from a man between 65 and 85 years old with active COVID-19. CDR3 nucleotides: TGCGCCAGCAGCCAAGGGAACCGGGGTGAAAAACTGTTTTTT. Encoded protein: CASSQGNRGEKLFF.